The clone carrying this T cell receptor beta chain was seen more than once but under ten times. The entry originates in a study of blood T cell repertoires in COVID-19. At the level of the study: The United States, Italy and Spain supplied acute and convalescent COVID-19 samples. PBMCs, B-cell-depleted T cells, or T cells were the source of the cDNA or gDNA that made up the material.

Germline-derived CDR1 and CDR2 are MDHEN and SYDVKM. J lost 8 bases, V lost 4 bases, and 15 bases had no gene match. This CDR3 is built from 17 residues. Per the original methods: Counts of nucleated cells, estimated from reference gene primer amplification, were obtained. The protocol was immunoSEQ multiplex PCR, while the TCRdb copy is restricted to in-frame clones and leaves out a portion. The V and J calls and clone size are taken from that table; D and trimming were inferred from the DNA. The repertoire holds around 190,000 clones, with roughly 87% as singletons. Patients from Seattle were sampled longitudinally, starting during active infection.

The rearrangement links TRBV28 to TRBJ2-1; 9 nucleotides align to TRBD2. Sequencing was performed on peripheral blood. This sequence originates from a woman in her sixties with COVID-19, enrolled during active disease. Here the CDR3 reads CASSSPSSGRRRDEQFF. The CDR3 bases are TGTGCCAGCAGTTCCCCTAGCAGCGGGAGGCGCCGCGATGAGCAGTTCTTC.